This paragraph reports one TCR beta chain. The antigen remains undetermined. TCRdb recomputed calls from the 5' RACE reads with MiXCR, one row per CDR3 protein. Of hundreds of thousands of distinct CDR3 sequences in the sample, roughly 20% were seen once. The sample comes from a study of T-cell memory formation after mild COVID-19. Study details: TCR clusters showed largely donor specificity. The study's findings and limits: Shrinking CD4+ clones resided mostly in CM and EM, and CD8+ ones in EMRA. The study found balanced CD4/CD8 in clones contracting day 15 to 85 and a CD4+ lean in later expanders. Pre-infection memory held some responding clones, suggesting pre-existing cross-reactive T cells responded.

Germline CDR1 is SGHRS and CDR2 is YFSETQ. Trimming stripped 5 bases from V and 2 bases from J, with 14 bases between. CDR3 length: 14 residues. The sequencing sample was made of PBMCs or a T cell subset sorted from them (not recorded which). The chain employs TRBV5-1 and TRBJ2-7; D perhaps matches TRBD1 (5 bases). The origin of this receptor is an adult woman who had mild COVID-19 (a few samples of this study predate the infection). Cell type and time point are not known. CDR3 protein: CASSSAGSTYEQYF. CDR3 sequence (DNA): TGCGCCAGCAGTTCAGCAGGGTCGACCTACGAGCAGTACTTC.